These T cell receptor beta chains were read from a single sample in a study of identical twins. From the 5' RACE reads, TCRdb called clonotypes with MiXCR, one entry per CDR3 protein. The table lists around 220,000 distinct CDR3 sequences, about 14% of them singletons. The sequenced sample was memory (CD45RO+) T cells sorted from blood. The receptors were gathered from a woman under 30 in good health. Both conserved end residues are part of each CDR3. The D gene is left open where the match is weak. Clone size appears in some rows only: once, few, many, or a class for an expanded clone.

clone_size | j_call | d_call | v_call | cdr3_aa | cdr3_nt
many | TRBJ2-5 | - | TRBV20-1 | CSGRGSGETQYF | TGCAGCGGAAGGGGTAGTGGAGAGACCCAGTACTTC
- | TRBJ2-7 | - | TRBV5-1 | CASTEPMGSYEQYF | TGCGCCAGCACCGAGCCCATGGGCTCCTACGAGCAGTACTTC
- | TRBJ2-3 | TRBD2 | TRBV6-5 | CASSYSKGRGVLTDTQYF | TGTGCCAGCAGTTACTCGAAAGGGCGGGGGGTCCTCACAGATACGCAGTATTTT
- | TRBJ1-2 | TRBD1 | TRBV3-1 | CASSPTFGQDYGYTF | TGTGCCAGCAGCCCGACCTTTGGACAGGACTATGGCTACACCTTC
few | TRBJ1-2 | - | TRBV21-1 | CASSKGAGGDGYTF | TGTGCCAGCAGCAAAGGGGCAGGGGGCGATGGCTACACCTTC
- | TRBJ2-3 | TRBD2 | TRBV9 | CASSVGLAGDTQYF | TGTGCCAGCAGCGTAGGACTAGCTGGTGATACGCAGTATTTT
- | TRBJ1-5 | TRBD1 | TRBV7-9 | CASSRQGANQPQHF | TGTGCCAGCAGTCGACAGGGGGCGAATCAGCCCCAGCATTTT
few | TRBJ2-1 | - | TRBV10-1 | CASSTSVGGYNEQFF | TGCGCCAGCAGCACCTCGGTTGGGGGTTACAATGAGCAGTTCTTC
few | TRBJ2-3 | TRBD2 | TRBV10-2 | CASSPGRGLAGFSSTDTQYF | TGCGCCAGCAGCCCCGGGCGGGGACTAGCGGGATTTTCTAGCACAGATACGCAGTATTTT
- | TRBJ1-2 | - | TRBV20-1 | CSARPPRTGWVYGYTF | TGCAGTGCTAGGCCGCCCCGAACAGGGTGGGTCTATGGCTACACCTTC
few | TRBJ2-3 | - | TRBV20-1 | CSARNAGASDTQYF | TGCAGTGCTAGAAACGCGGGGGCCTCCGATACGCAGTATTTT
few | TRBJ2-2 | TRBD2 | TRBV20-1 | CSAAGGRDTGELFF | TGCAGTGCGGCGGGCGGGAGGGACACCGGGGAGCTGTTTTTT
- | TRBJ2-5 | - | TRBV12-5 | CASGPQLDF | TGTGCTAGTGGTCCCCAACTAGACTTC
- | TRBJ1-1 | TRBD1 | TRBV20-1 | CSAAQGATNTEAFF | TGCAGTGCCGCCCAGGGGGCCACGAACACTGAAGCTTTCTTT
- | TRBJ1-1 | TRBD1 | TRBV5-1 | CASSLATGTGDTEAFF | TGCGCCAGCAGCTTGGCCACCGGGACAGGGGACACTGAAGCTTTCTTT
few | TRBJ2-3 | - | TRBV18 | CASSLQTGGRGTDTQYF | TGTGCCAGCTCACTTCAAACCGGGGGCCGGGGCACAGATACGCAGTATTTT
- | TRBJ1-1 | - | TRBV9 | CASNRGPNTEAFF | TGTGCCAGCAACCGGGGACCGAACACTGAAGCTTTCTTT
few | TRBJ1-6 | - | TRBV7-2 | CASSFQAGDNSPLHF | TGTGCCAGCAGCTTTCAGGCAGGGGATAATTCACCCCTCCACTTT
few | TRBJ2-1 | - | TRBV27 | CASSFGSGWKNEQFF | TGTGCCAGCAGTTTTGGCAGCGGCTGGAAAAATGAGCAGTTCTTC
- | TRBJ2-1 | - | TRBV15 | CATSTAGQGQRGSSYNEQFF | TGTGCCACCAGCACCGCGGGACAGGGACAGCGGGGGAGCTCCTACAATGAGCAGTTCTTC
few | TRBJ2-5 | - | TRBV11-2 | CASSSGPTQETQYF | TGTGCCAGCAGCTCAGGGCCTACCCAAGAGACCCAGTACTTC
few | TRBJ1-2 | - | TRBV6-5 | CASSYSASNGHYGYTF | TGTGCCAGCAGTTACTCAGCGTCGAACGGCCACTATGGCTACACCTTC
many | TRBJ1-6 | - | TRBV6-5 | CASSAGFSPLHF | TGTGCCAGCAGCGCAGGGTTCTCACCCCTCCACTTT
few | TRBJ2-7 | - | TRBV12-3/TRBV12-4 | CASSGGNPEQYF | TGTGCCAGTTCAGGGGGGAACCCCGAGCAGTACTTC
- | TRBJ1-5 | - | TRBV7-9 | CASSLNDQPQHF | TGTGCCAGCAGCTTAAACGATCAGCCCCAGCATTTT
few | TRBJ2-1 | - | TRBV11-2 | CASSLGYNNEQFF | TGTGCCAGCAGCTTAGGGTACAACAATGAGCAGTTCTTC
- | TRBJ1-1 | - | TRBV5-5 | CARSLGLSNTEAFF | TGTGCCAGAAGCTTGGGACTTTCGAACACTGAAGCTTTCTTT
few | TRBJ1-2 | TRBD1 | TRBV5-1 | CASSLGPMDRDGYTF | TGCGCCAGCAGCTTGGGCCCCATGGACAGGGATGGCTACACCTTC
- | TRBJ1-4 | - | TRBV20-1 | CSAPRGHNEKLFF | TGCAGTGCTCCCCGGGGACATAATGAAAAACTGTTTTTT
few | TRBJ1-1 | - | TRBV5-1 | CASSLGVRGNTEAFF | TGCGCCAGCAGCTTGGGGGTTCGGGGGAACACTGAAGCTTTCTTT